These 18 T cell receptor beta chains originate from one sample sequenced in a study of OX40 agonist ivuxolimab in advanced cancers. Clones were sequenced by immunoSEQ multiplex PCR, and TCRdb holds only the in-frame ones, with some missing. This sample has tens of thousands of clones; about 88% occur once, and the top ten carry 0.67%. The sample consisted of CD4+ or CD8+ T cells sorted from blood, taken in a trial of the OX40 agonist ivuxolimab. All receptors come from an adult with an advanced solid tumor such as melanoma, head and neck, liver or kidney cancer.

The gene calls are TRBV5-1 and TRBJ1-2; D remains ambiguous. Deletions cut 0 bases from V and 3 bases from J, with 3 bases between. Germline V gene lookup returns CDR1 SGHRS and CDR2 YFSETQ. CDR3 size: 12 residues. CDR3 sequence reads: CASSLGDYGYTF. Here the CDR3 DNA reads TGCGCCAGCAGCTTGGGGGACTATGGCTACACCTTC. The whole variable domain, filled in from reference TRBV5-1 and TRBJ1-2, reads KAGVTQTPRYLIKTRGQQVTLSCSPISGHRSVSWYQQTPGQGLQFLFEYFSETQRNKGNFPGRFSGRQFSNSRSEMNVSTLELGDSALYLCASSLGDYGYTFGSGTRLTVV.

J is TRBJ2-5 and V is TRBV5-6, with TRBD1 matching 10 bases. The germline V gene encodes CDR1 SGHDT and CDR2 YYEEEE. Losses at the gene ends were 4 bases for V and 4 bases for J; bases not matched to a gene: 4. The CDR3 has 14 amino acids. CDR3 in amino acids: CASSRQGAGETQYF. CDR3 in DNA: TGTGCCAGCAGCCGACAGGGGGCGGGAGAGACCCAGTACTTC. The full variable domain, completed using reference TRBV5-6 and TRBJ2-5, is DAGVTQSPTHLIKTRGQQVTLRCSPKSGHDTVSWYQQALGQGPQFIFQYYEEEERQRGNFPDRFSGHQFPNYSSELNVNALLLGDSALYLCASSRQGAGETQYFGPGTRLLVL.

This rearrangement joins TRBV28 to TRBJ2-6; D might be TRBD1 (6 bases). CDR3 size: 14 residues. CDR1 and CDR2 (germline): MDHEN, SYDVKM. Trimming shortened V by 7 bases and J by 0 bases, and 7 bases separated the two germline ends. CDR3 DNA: TGTGCCAGCAAACAGGGCTCTGGGGCCAACGTCCTGACTTTC. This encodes CASKQGSGANVLTF. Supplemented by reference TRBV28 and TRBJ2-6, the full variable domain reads DVKVTQSSRYLVKRTGEKVFLECVQDMDHENMFWYRQDPGLGLRLIYFSYDVKMKEKGDIPEGYSVSREKKERFSLILESASTNQTSMYLCASKQGSGANVLTFGAGSRLTVL.

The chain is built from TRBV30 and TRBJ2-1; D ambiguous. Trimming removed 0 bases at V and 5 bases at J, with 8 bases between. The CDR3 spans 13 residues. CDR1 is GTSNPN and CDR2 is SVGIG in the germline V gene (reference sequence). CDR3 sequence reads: CAWSVNLDNEQFF. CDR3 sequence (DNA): TGTGCCTGGAGTGTAAACCTCGACAATGAGCAGTTCTTC.

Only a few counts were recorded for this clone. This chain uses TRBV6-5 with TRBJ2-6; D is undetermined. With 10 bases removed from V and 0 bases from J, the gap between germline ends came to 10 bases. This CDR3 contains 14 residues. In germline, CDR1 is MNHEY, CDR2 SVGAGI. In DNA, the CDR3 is TGTGCCACCAAACACGGCTCTGGGGCCAACGTCCTGACTTTC. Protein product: CATKHGSGANVLTF.

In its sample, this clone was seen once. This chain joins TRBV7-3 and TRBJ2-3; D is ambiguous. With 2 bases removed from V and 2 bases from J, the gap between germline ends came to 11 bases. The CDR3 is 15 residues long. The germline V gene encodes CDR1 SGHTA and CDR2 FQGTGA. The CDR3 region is CASSLRSGLTDTQYF. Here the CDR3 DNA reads TGTGCCAGCAGCTTACGGTCCGGGCTCACAGATACGCAGTATTTT.

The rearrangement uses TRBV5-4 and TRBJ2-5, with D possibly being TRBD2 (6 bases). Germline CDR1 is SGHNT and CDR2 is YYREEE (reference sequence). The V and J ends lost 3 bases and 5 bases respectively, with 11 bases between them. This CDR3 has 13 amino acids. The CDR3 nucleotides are TGTGCCAGCAGCTCGGGACTCCTTGAGACCCAGTACTTC. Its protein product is CASSSGLLETQYF.

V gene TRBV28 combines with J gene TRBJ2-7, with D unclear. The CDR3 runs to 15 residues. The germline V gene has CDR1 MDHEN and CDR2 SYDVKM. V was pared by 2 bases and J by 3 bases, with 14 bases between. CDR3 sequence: CASSLLSKTNYEQYF. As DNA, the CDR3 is TGTGCCAGCAGTTTACTGTCCAAAACCAACTACGAGCAGTACTTC.

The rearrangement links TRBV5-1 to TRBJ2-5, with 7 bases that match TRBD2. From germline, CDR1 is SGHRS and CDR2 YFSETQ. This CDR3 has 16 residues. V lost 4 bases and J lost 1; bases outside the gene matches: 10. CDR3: CASSEVLRTSQETQYF. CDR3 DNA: TGCGCCAGCAGCGAAGTACTAAGGACTAGCCAAGAGACCCAGTACTTC.

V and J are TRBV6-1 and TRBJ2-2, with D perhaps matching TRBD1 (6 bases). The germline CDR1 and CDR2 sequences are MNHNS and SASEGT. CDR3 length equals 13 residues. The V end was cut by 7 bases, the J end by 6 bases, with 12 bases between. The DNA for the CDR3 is TGTGCCAGCATGATACAGGGCCCCGGGGAGCTGTTTTTT. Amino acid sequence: CASMIQGPGELFF.

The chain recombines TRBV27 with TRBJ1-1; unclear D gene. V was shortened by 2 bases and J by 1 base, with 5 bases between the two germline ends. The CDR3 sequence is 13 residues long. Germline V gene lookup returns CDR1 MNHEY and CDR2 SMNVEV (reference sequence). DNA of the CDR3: TGTGCCAGCAGTTTAGTTAGGAACACTGAAGCTTTCTTT. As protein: CASSLVRNTEAFF.

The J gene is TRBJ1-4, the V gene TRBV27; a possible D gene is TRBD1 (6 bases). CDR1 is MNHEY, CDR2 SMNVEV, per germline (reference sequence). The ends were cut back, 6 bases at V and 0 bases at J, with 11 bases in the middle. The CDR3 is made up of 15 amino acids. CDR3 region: CASRLNRATNEKLFF. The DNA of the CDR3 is TGTGCCAGCAGACTCAACAGGGCAACTAATGAAAAACTGTTTTTT.

The CDR3 DNA sequence: TGTGCCAGCAGTTTAGGGGGGCGCAGCTCCTACGAGCAGTACTTC. Translation: CASSLGGRSSYEQYF. V gene TRBV6-5 combines with J gene TRBJ2-7; D tentatively reads TRBD1 or TRBD2 (6 bases each). The CDR3 runs 15 residues. V dropped 4 bases and J dropped 0 bases, with 13 bases sitting between them. The germline CDR1 and CDR2 sequences are MNHEY and SVGAGI.

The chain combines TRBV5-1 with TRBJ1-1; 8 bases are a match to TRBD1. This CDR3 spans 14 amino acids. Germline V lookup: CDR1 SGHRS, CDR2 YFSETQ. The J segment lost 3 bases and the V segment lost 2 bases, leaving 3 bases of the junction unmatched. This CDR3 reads CASSFTGGYTEAFF. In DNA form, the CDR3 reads TGCGCCAGCAGCTTTACAGGGGGGTACACTGAAGCTTTCTTT.

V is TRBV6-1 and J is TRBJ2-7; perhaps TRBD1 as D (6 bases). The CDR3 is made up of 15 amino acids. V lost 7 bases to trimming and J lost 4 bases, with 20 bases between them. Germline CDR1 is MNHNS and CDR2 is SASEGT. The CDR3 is CASISVLGRGYEQYF. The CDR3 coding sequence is TGTGCCAGCATTTCAGTGTTAGGAAGGGGGTACGAGCAGTACTTC.

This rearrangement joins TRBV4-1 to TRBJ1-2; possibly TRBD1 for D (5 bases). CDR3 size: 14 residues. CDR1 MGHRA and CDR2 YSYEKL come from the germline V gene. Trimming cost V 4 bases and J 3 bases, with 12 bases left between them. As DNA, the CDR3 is TGCGCCAGCAGCCTCGGGGCAGGGCACTATGGCTACACCTTC. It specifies CASSLGAGHYGYTF.

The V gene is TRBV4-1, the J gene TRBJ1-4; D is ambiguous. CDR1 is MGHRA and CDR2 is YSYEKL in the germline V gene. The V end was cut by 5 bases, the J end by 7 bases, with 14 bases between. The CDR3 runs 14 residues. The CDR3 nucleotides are TGCGCCAGCAGCAAAGCAGAGGGAGGTGAAAAACTGTTTTTT. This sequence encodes CASSKAEGGEKLFF.

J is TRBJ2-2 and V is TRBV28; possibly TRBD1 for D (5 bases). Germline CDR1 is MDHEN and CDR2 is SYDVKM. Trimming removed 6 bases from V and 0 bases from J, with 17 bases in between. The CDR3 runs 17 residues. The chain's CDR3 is CASSPVRQNPNTGELFF. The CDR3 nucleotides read TGTGCCAGCAGCCCGGTCCGACAGAACCCGAACACCGGGGAGCTGTTTTTT.